This T cell receptor (beta chain) was sequenced in a study of blood T cell repertoires in COVID-19. Looking at the study overall: From T cells, B-cell-depleted T cells, or PBMCs came the material, which was cDNA or gDNA.

How the authors handled the data: Reference gene primer amplification gave nucleated cell count estimates. Libraries were prepared by immunoSEQ multiplex PCR; TCRdb keeps only in-frame clonotypes and omits some of them. V and J calls and clone size are copied from that table; D and trimming were computed from the DNA. The sample yields about 210,000 clones, 82% seen once. The CDR3 loop spans 15 amino acids. The V and J ends lost 5 bases and 9 bases, in that order; junction bases with no gene match: 11. Germline V gene sequence: CDR1 MNHEY, CDR2 SVGAGI. What was sequenced was peripheral blood. This clonotype originated in a woman in her thirties or forties with acute or convalescent COVID-19. J is TRBJ2-1 and V is TRBV6-5; TRBD2 agrees at 9 bases. CDR3 residues: CASSTIAGGRGEQFF. CDR3 nucleotide sequence: TGTGCCAGCAGTACGATCGCGGGGGGGCGCGGTGAGCAGTTCTTC.